These 6 T cell receptor beta chains were sequenced from one sample in a study of blood T cell repertoires in COVID-19. Sequenced by immunoSEQ multiplex PCR; TCRdb stores in-frame clones only, minus some. The table lists 200,000 to 250,000 clones, 84% of them singletons. Sequenced input: peripheral blood. These receptors were obtained from an elderly woman with COVID-19, enrolled during active disease.

CDR3 loop: CASTSTSGRVTGELFF. The CDR3 coding sequence is TGTGCCAGCACCTCTACTAGCGGGAGGGTTACCGGGGAGCTGTTTTTT. The V gene is TRBV27, the J gene TRBJ2-2; 13 bases are a match to TRBD2. The germline gives CDR1 MNHEY, CDR2 SMNVEV (reference sequence). The length of the CDR3 is 16 residues. Trimming at V came to 7 bases and at J to 5 bases, leaving 7 bases not matched to a gene.

This clone was seen only once. The rearrangement joins TRBV5-1 to TRBJ1-1, with D possibly TRBD1 on 6 matching bases. V was shortened by 1 base and J by 4 bases, with 14 bases between the two germline ends. Germline CDR1 and CDR2: SGHRS and YFSETQ. The CDR3 runs to 15 residues. DNA of the CDR3: TGCGCCAGCAGCTTGTCAGGGGTGGGGAGCACTGAAGCTTTCTTT. Translation gives CASSLSGVGSTEAFF.

This chain links TRBV5-1 with TRBJ1-4; no firm D call. V was trimmed by 0 bases and J by 4 bases, leaving 7 bases between them. The CDR3 sequence is 14 residues long. Germline lookup yields CDR1 SGHRS and CDR2 YFSETQ. The CDR3 nucleotides are TGCGCCAGCAGCTTGGACCCGGGTAATGAAAAACTGTTTTTT. This codes for CASSLDPGNEKLFF. Full variable domain (outside the CDR3, taken from reference TRBV5-1 and TRBJ1-4): KAGVTQTPRYLIKTRGQQVTLSCSPISGHRSVSWYQQTPGQGLQFLFEYFSETQRNKGNFPGRFSGRQFSNSRSEMNVSTLELGDSALYLCASSLDPGNEKLFFGSGTQLSVL.

The chain links TRBV7-9 to TRBJ2-2; a weak D match, TRBD1 (6 bases). This CDR3 contains 18 residues. From germline, CDR1 is SEHNR and CDR2 FQNEAQ (reference sequence). Trimming stripped 7 bases from V and 2 bases from J, with 23 bases between. CDR3 bases: TGTGCCAGCACCCCCTCCGTTACAGGGAAACTAAACACCGGGGAGCTGTTTTTT. Translating it yields CASTPSVTGKLNTGELFF.

The chain employs TRBV2 and TRBJ1-2; D not resolved. CDR1 and CDR2 from the germline V gene are SNHLY and FYNNEI. Trimming cost V 3 bases and J 3 bases, with 8 bases left between them. This CDR3 has 13 residues. This CDR3 reads CASSDAGHYGYTF. The CDR3 DNA reads TGTGCCAGCAGTGATGCGGGCCACTATGGCTACACCTTC.

DNA for the CDR3: TGTGCCAGCAGCGTAGACCGTTTCAGCTATGGCTACACCTTC. This gives the protein CASSVDRFSYGYTF. V is TRBV9 and J is TRBJ1-2; D is ambiguous. Trimming removed 0 bases from V and 4 bases from J, with 10 bases in between. Germline V gene sequence: CDR1 SGDLS, CDR2 YYNGEE. The CDR3 spans 14 residues.